The sequence of this TCR beta chain was determined in a study of blood T cell repertoires in COVID-19. This clone appeared a single time. V was pared by 5 bases and J by 3 bases, with 13 bases between. The CDR3 contains 15 residues. Germline-derived CDR1 and CDR2 are SGHVS and FNYEAQ. Here immunoSEQ multiplex PCR was the method, and the copy in TCRdb shows in-frame clones only, minus some. The table shows 150,000 to 200,000 clones, with roughly 87% occurring only once. The source material was PBMCs or T cells enriched from blood (not recorded which). The chain has TRBV7-6 and TRBJ1-4; D is unresolved. This receptor was identified in a human donor with acute COVID-19. The donor label of this sample is uncertain. The CDR3 protein is CASSAAGAANEKLFF. CDR3 in DNA: TGTGCCAGCAGCGCCGCAGGTGCAGCTAATGAAAAACTGTTTTTT. Complete variable domain (other parts from reference TRBV7-6 and TRBJ1-4): GAGVSQSPRYKVTKRGQDVALRCDPISGHVSLYWYRQALGQGPEFLTYFNYEAQQDKSGLPNDRFSAERPEGSISTLTIQRTEQRDSAMYRCASSAAGAANEKLFFGSGTQLSVL.